Below are 28 T cell receptor beta chains sequenced from a single sample in a study of blood T cell repertoires in COVID-19 (dated by TCRdb to the early 2020s). Library preparation was by the immunoSEQ multiplex PCR assay. TCRdb's version of the immuneACCESS table is confined to in-frame rearrangements and falls short of the full clone set. An unresolved V gene accounts for under half of the shortfall where checked; the remainder is of unknown origin. The sample profile shows about 150,000 clones; 80% of them were found once. The ten most abundant clones make up 0.45% to 0.6% of the sample. Sequencing was carried out using peripheral blood. The receptors stem from a man in his sixties with acute or convalescent COVID-19.

The chain has TRBV7-2 and TRBJ2-7; tentative D call: TRBD1 (6 bases). V lost 5 bases and J lost 3, with 14 bases in between. Germline lookup yields CDR1 SGHTA and CDR2 FQGNSA. The CDR3 spans 14 residues. DNA of the CDR3: TGTGCCAGCAGCATAGTGGACAGTGGCTACGAGCAGTACTTC. Translating it yields CASSIVDSGYEQYF.

The chain has TRBV9 and TRBJ2-3, with 10 positions matching TRBD2. The CDR3 is 15 residues long. V trimming: 5 bases; J trimming: 4 bases; junction bases outside the gene matches: 7. Germline loops: CDR1 SGDLS, CDR2 YYNGEE. The CDR3: CASSGLAGVPDTQYF. For the CDR3, the DNA is TGTGCCAGCAGTGGTCTAGCGGGAGTACCAGATACGCAGTATTTT.

The rearrangement uses TRBV24-1 and TRBJ2-1; the D gene is possibly TRBD2 (5 bases). CDR1 KGHDR and CDR2 SFDVKD come from the germline V gene. The CDR3 is 17 residues long. Trimming removed 2 bases from V and 0 bases from J, with 13 bases in between. The DNA for the CDR3 is TGTGCCACCAGTGATTCCCCAGCGGCGAGCTCCTACAATGAGCAGTTCTTC. Protein: CATSDSPAASSYNEQFF.

V is TRBV5-1 and J is TRBJ1-6, with 11 bases that match TRBD1. CDR3 length equals 16 residues. Per germline, CDR1 SGHRS and CDR2 YFSETQ. Unmatched junction bases numbered 8, after V lost 5 bases and J lost 7 bases. The CDR3 reads CASRLGTGGENSPLHF. The CDR3 DNA is TGCGCCAGCAGACTAGGGACAGGGGGTGAAAATTCACCCCTCCACTTT.

The chain joins TRBV27 to TRBJ1-3, with D unresolved. The length of the CDR3 is 15 residues. V dropped 6 bases and J dropped 3 bases, with 15 bases sitting between them. Germline values: CDR1 MNHEY, CDR2 SMNVEV (reference sequence). For the CDR3, the DNA is TGTGCCAGCAGCGTAATCGGGGATCATGGAAACACCATATATTTT. This translates into CASSVIGDHGNTIYF.

This clone was observed a handful of times. This rearrangement joins TRBV11-2 to TRBJ2-7; 12 bases align to TRBD2. Trimming took 4 bases from V and 2 from J; bases not matched to a gene: 9. The CDR3 loop spans 17 amino acids. Germline-derived CDR1 and CDR2 are SGHAT and FQNNGV. The CDR3 DNA sequence: TGTGCCAGCAGCTCAGGGGTACTAGCGGGGGGAGCCTACGAGCAGTACTTC. Its protein is CASSSGVLAGGAYEQYF.

The CDR3 nucleotides read TGCAGTGCCAGTGACCCGGGGCGGGGGTCCTACGAGCAGTACTTC. It encodes CSASDPGRGSYEQYF. The chain carries TRBV20-1 and TRBJ2-7; TRBD2 matches at 7 bases. Germline lookup yields CDR1 DFQATT and CDR2 SNEGSKA (reference sequence). CDR3 length: 15 residues. Unmatched junction bases numbered 12, after V lost 6 bases and J lost 1 base.

V is TRBV28 and J is TRBJ2-2; TRBD2 is a possible D gene (6 bases). Trimming took off 6 bases at V and 4 bases at J, with 15 bases between the two ends. Germline-derived CDR1 and CDR2 are MDHEN and SYDVKM. CDR3 length: 15 amino acids. CDR3 sequence (DNA): TGTGCCAGCAGCCCCCCGGGACTCTCCACCGGGGAGCTGTTTTTT. Translating gives CASSPPGLSTGELFF. Full variable domain (missing parts from reference TRBV28 and TRBJ2-2): DVKVTQSSRYLVKRTGEKVFLECVQDMDHENMFWYRQDPGLGLRLIYFSYDVKMKEKGDIPEGYSVSREKKERFSLILESASTNQTSMYLCASSPPGLSTGELFFGEGSRLTVL.

CDR3 region: CASSYGLLAVQETQYF. CDR3 DNA sequence: TGTGCCAGCAGTTACGGACTCCTGGCCGTCCAAGAGACCCAGTACTTC. This chain uses TRBV6-6 with TRBJ2-5, with D tentatively TRBD2 (5 bases). V shed 2 bases and J shed 1 base, with 14 bases lying between them. The length of the CDR3 is 16 residues. Germline-derived CDR1 and CDR2 are MNHNY and SVGAGI (reference sequence).

The V and J genes are TRBV4-3 and TRBJ2-2, with 7 bases matching TRBD1. Germline V CDR1 and CDR2: LGHNA, YSLEER. Trimming cost V 0 bases and J 3 bases; bases outside gene matches: 7. The CDR3 contains 17 residues. The CDR3 protein is CASSQDPRGLDTGELFF. DNA for the CDR3: TGCGCCAGCAGCCAAGATCCGAGGGGGCTGGACACCGGGGAGCTGTTTTTT.

The rearrangement links TRBV12-5 to TRBJ1-1; 7 bases fit TRBD1. This CDR3 comprises 15 residues. The V gene end was trimmed by 2 bases and the J gene end by 5 bases; junction bases not matched to a gene: 8. Looked up from germline, CDR1 is LGHNT and CDR2 is FRNRAP. The CDR3 nucleotides read TGTGCTAGTGGTTTGTCACAGGGGATGGGGACTGAAGCTTTCTTT. It encodes CASGLSQGMGTEAFF.

This chain connects TRBV5-1 to TRBJ2-7, with TRBD1 as a possible D gene (6 bases). The CDR3 is 13 amino acids. In germline, CDR1 is SGHRS, CDR2 YFSETQ. V lost 4 bases to trimming and J lost 3 bases, with 11 bases between them. The CDR3 is CASSQTGNYEQYF. CDR3 nucleotides: TGCGCCAGCAGCCAAACAGGGAACTACGAGCAGTACTTC.

The CDR3 reads CASSLSVEDYGYTF. The CDR3 nucleotides read TGTGCCAGCAGTTTATCCGTGGAGGACTATGGCTACACCTTC. The rearrangement joins TRBV28 to TRBJ1-2; D is unresolved. Germline V gene sequence: CDR1 MDHEN, CDR2 SYDVKM. Trimming took 1 base from V and 3 from J, leaving 9 bases between them. The CDR3 runs to 14 residues.

With respect to this clone: The same CDR3 can be traced to other DNA sequences in this sample. V and J are TRBV11-2 and TRBJ1-2, with D uncertain. The V and J ends lost 0 bases and 6 bases respectively, with 8 bases between them. The germline CDR1 and CDR2 sequences are SGHAT and FQNNGV. The CDR3 extends over 13 amino acids. CDR3 region: CASSLEPGNGYTF. CDR3 coding DNA: TGTGCCAGCAGCTTAGAACCGGGAAATGGCTACACCTTC.

The chain has TRBV7-6 and TRBJ1-1; 7 nucleotides match TRBD1. Germline V gene data show CDR1 as SGHVS and CDR2 as FNYEAQ. V was pared by 1 base and J by 11 bases, with 7 bases of the junction left unmatched. The CDR3 contains 13 residues. The CDR3 DNA is TGTGCCAGCAGCTTAGACAGGGGCGGCTGGGCTTTCTTT. Residues: CASSLDRGGWAFF.

The V call is TRBV2, the J call TRBJ2-7; a possible D gene is TRBD1 (7 bases). Looked up from germline, CDR1 is SNHLY and CDR2 is FYNNEI. V lost 6 bases and J 3 bases, leaving 12 bases between the germline ends. The CDR3 is made up of 13 amino acids. The CDR3: CASRPGGLYEQYF. DNA of the CDR3: TGTGCCAGCAGGCCAGGGGGGCTCTACGAGCAGTACTTC.

This chain uses TRBV6-1 with TRBJ1-2, with D maybe TRBD1 (6 bases). This CDR3 has 14 residues. Germline values: CDR1 MNHNS, CDR2 SASEGT. V shed 3 bases and J shed 4 bases, with 12 bases lying between them. The CDR3: CASSEVGTSYGYTF. The CDR3 DNA sequence: TGTGCCAGCAGTGAGGTTGGGACATCCTATGGCTACACCTTC.

J is TRBJ2-5 and V is TRBV11-2; a possible D gene is TRBD1 (6 bases). This CDR3 comprises 15 residues. The V end was cut by 1 base, the J end by 5 bases, with 14 bases between. In germline, CDR1 is SGHAT, CDR2 FQNNGV. CDR3 nucleotide sequence: TGTGCCAGCAGCTTAGGGAACAGGGTCCAGGAGACCCAGTACTTC. Its translation is CASSLGNRVQETQYF.

The chain has TRBV24-1 and TRBJ2-1; 9 bases map to TRBD1. Germline V gene lookup returns CDR1 KGHDR and CDR2 SFDVKD. The V segment lost 5 bases and the J segment 5 bases; nucleotides outside the gene matches: 9. The CDR3 totals 16 residues. The CDR3 protein is CATSGYGQGKDNEQFF. In DNA, the CDR3 is TGTGCCACCAGTGGCTACGGACAGGGGAAGGACAATGAGCAGTTCTTC.

The rearrangement joins TRBV6-5 to TRBJ2-5; a possible D gene is TRBD1 (5 bases). This CDR3 is 16 amino acids long. Trimming stripped 2 bases from V and 5 bases from J, with 18 bases between. Germline V lookup: CDR1 MNHEY, CDR2 SVGAGI. This CDR3 is CASSYNSRTPSETQYF. CDR3 bases: TGTGCCAGCAGTTACAACTCACGGACACCCTCGGAGACCCAGTACTTC.

The chain recombines TRBV6-2 or TRBV6-3 with TRBJ2-1; D possibly corresponds to TRBD1 (5 bases). CDR1 is MNHEY and CDR2 is SVGEGT in the germline V gene. The CDR3 length is 14 residues. Trimming stripped 6 bases from V and 1 base from J, with 10 bases between. CDR3 region: CASSVQGSYNEQFF. DNA for the CDR3: TGTGCCAGCAGCGTGCAGGGTTCCTACAATGAGCAGTTCTTC.

The table lists this clone with a count of one. The rearrangement links TRBV11-2 to TRBJ2-6; no firm D call. V was shortened by 5 bases and J by 0 bases, with 11 bases between the two germline ends. Germline CDR1 reads SGHAT; CDR2 reads FQNNGV. This CDR3 spans 16 amino acids. The CDR3 spells CASSRNGFSGANVLTF. In DNA, the CDR3 is TGTGCCAGCAGCCGTAACGGGTTCTCTGGGGCCAACGTCCTGACTTTC.

The chain couples TRBV6-6 to TRBJ2-7; 7 positions agree with TRBD1. Looked up from germline, CDR1 is MNHNY and CDR2 is SVGAGI (reference sequence). The CDR3 spans 14 residues. V lost 5 bases to trimming and J lost 1 base; unmatched junction nucleotides: 5. CDR3 amino acids: CASSQDRRSYEQYF. The CDR3 DNA reads TGTGCCAGCAGTCAGGACAGGCGTTCCTACGAGCAGTACTTC.

The gene calls are TRBV27 and TRBJ2-3; TRBD2 matches 9 bases. This CDR3 contains 19 residues. V was pared by 3 bases and J by 6 bases, with 19 bases of the junction left unmatched. Germline CDR1 MNHEY, CDR2 SMNVEV (reference sequence). CDR3 coding DNA: TGTGCCAGCAGTTTTGTACCCCCGTCCCTAGCGGGGAGGAAGGATACGCAGTATTTT. Translation: CASSFVPPSLAGRKDTQYF.

The rearrangement joins TRBV4-3 to TRBJ1-5, with 7 bases lining up with TRBD1. Germline assignment: CDR1 LGHNA and CDR2 YSLEER. This CDR3 has 16 residues. Losses at the gene ends were 0 bases for V and 6 bases for J; bases not matched to a gene: 8. CDR3 in DNA: TGCGCCAGCAGCCAAGATTACGGCCAGGGGGGTCAGCCCCAGCATTTT. Encoded protein: CASSQDYGQGGQPQHF.

This rearrangement joins TRBV27 to TRBJ2-7, with 7 positions matching TRBD1. The germline V gene has CDR1 MNHEY and CDR2 SMNVEV (reference sequence). V dropped 2 bases and J dropped 4; count of bases not matched to a gene: 8. CDR3 size: 15 residues. The CDR3 is CASSLKGAPGYEQYF. The CDR3 nucleotides are TGTGCCAGCAGTTTAAAGGGGGCCCCTGGTTACGAGCAGTACTTC.

The V gene is TRBV7-8, the J gene TRBJ2-2, with 9 positions matching TRBD2. The CDR3 loop spans 16 amino acids. J gave up 5 bases and V 5 bases, and 9 bases lay outside the gene matches. The germline CDR1 and CDR2 sequences are SGHVS and FQNEAQ. This CDR3 is CASSRAAGGGTGELFF. The CDR3 DNA sequence: TGTGCCAGCAGCCGAGCAGCGGGGGGAGGGACCGGGGAGCTGTTTTTT. The variable domain in full, with the rest retrieved from reference TRBV7-8 and TRBJ2-2, is GAGVSQSPRYKVAKRGQDVALRCDPISGHVSLFWYQQALGQGPEFLTYFQNEAQLDKSGLPSDRFFAERPEGSVSTLKIQRTQQEDSAVYLCASSRAAGGGTGELFFGEGSRLTVL.

The chain joins TRBV19 to TRBJ1-5; 8 nucleotides agree with TRBD1. Germline CDR1 is LNHDA and CDR2 is SQIVND (reference sequence). The CDR3 spans 14 residues. V shed 7 bases and J 2 bases; nucleotides not matched to a gene: 4. The CDR3 spells CASMGTGGNQPQHF. Written as DNA, the CDR3 is TGTGCCAGTATGGGGACAGGAGGCAATCAGCCCCAGCATTTT.